Presented here are 22 T cell receptor beta chains from one specimen sequenced in a study of cytomegalovirus exposure and HLA in healthy donors. The study ran its PCR with 60 Vbeta and 13 Jbeta primers. Sequencing used immunoSEQ multiplex PCR; TCRdb keeps in-frame clones, though not all of them. The data contain about 120,000 clones, approximately 80% of them singletons. Sequencing was performed on PBMCs. These receptors all come from a man aged 40-49 years in good health and CMV-seronegative.

This clone was observed a handful of times. The chain carries TRBV7-2 and TRBJ2-3; tentatively, D is TRBD1 (5 bases). Germline V lookup: CDR1 SGHTA, CDR2 FQGNSA. V shed 5 bases and J shed 1 base, with 13 bases lying between them. This CDR3 has 15 amino acids. This chain's CDR3 is CASSVQGGRTDTQYF. In nucleotides, the CDR3 is TGTGCCAGCAGCGTCCAGGGCGGTCGCACAGATACGCAGTATTTT.

This clone occurred a few times. The V gene is TRBV6-6, the J gene TRBJ1-1; no reliable D call. The ends were cut back, 5 bases at V and 7 bases at J, with 11 bases in the middle. The germline V gene has CDR1 MNHNY and CDR2 SVGAGI (reference sequence). The CDR3 sequence is 12 residues long. CDR3 bases: TGTGCCAGCAGTCCAAATCTAGATGAAGCTTTCTTT. Translation: CASSPNLDEAFF.

The chain uses TRBV27 and TRBJ1-2, with 7 nucleotides matching TRBD1. Looked up from germline, CDR1 is MNHEY and CDR2 is SMNVEV (reference sequence). With 4 bases clipped from V and 5 bases from J, the junction kept 4 bases outside the gene matches. The CDR3 contains 13 residues. CDR3: CASSSRTGYGYTF. CDR3 bases: TGTGCCAGCAGTTCCAGGACAGGATATGGCTACACCTTC.

The chain links TRBV5-1 to TRBJ1-4; no clear D gene. This CDR3 spans 15 amino acids. V was cut by 5 bases and J by 8 bases, with 19 bases left in between. The V gene's germline CDR1 is SGHRS and CDR2 YFSETQ. CDR3 sequence reads: CASSGRDSLKEKLFF. The DNA for the CDR3 is TGCGCCAGCAGTGGCCGTGACTCCCTGAAAGAAAAACTGTTTTTT. The variable domain in full, with the rest retrieved from reference TRBV5-1 and TRBJ1-4, is KAGVTQTPRYLIKTRGQQVTLSCSPISGHRSVSWYQQTPGQGLQFLFEYFSETQRNKGNFPGRFSGRQFSNSRSEMNVSTLELGDSALYLCASSGRDSLKEKLFFGSGTQLSVL.

The chain carries TRBV6-5 and TRBJ1-1; D gene ambiguous. In germline, CDR1 is MNHEY, CDR2 SVGAGI. Trimming left V 1 base short and J 4 bases short, with 7 bases between. The CDR3 totals 13 residues. CDR3 coding DNA: TGTGCCAGCAGTTACTTCGGAGCCACTGAAGCTTTCTTT. It translates to CASSYFGATEAFF.

Concerning this clone itself: Additional DNA sequences in this sample encode the identical CDR3. The J gene is TRBJ1-3, the V gene TRBV6-6, with D perhaps TRBD1 (5 bases). Looked up from germline, CDR1 is MNHNY and CDR2 is SVGAGI (reference sequence). The CDR3 is 16 residues long. Trimming took off 3 bases at V and 0 bases at J, with 12 bases between the two ends. This CDR3 is CASSYQGGSSGNTIYF. CDR3 bases: TGTGCCAGCAGTTATCAGGGCGGATCCTCTGGAAACACCATATATTTT.

This clone has a handful of counts. The genes are TRBV27 and TRBJ2-3; tentatively, D is TRBD1 (6 bases). CDR3 length: 14 residues. Trimming left V 5 bases short and J 2 bases short, with 11 bases between. Germline V gene sequence: CDR1 MNHEY, CDR2 SMNVEV (reference sequence). The CDR3 DNA follows: TGTGCCAGCAGTCATACAGGGACCACAGATACGCAGTATTTT. Protein: CASSHTGTTDTQYF.

V gene TRBV19 combines with J gene TRBJ2-3; D might be TRBD2 (6 bases). This CDR3 comprises 15 residues. Between the trimmed V and J ends, which lost 3 bases and 6 bases, there was a span of 16 bases. Germline V lookup: CDR1 LNHDA, CDR2 SQIVND (reference sequence). The CDR3 coding sequence is TGTGCCAGTAGTATCTCGGGCGGAGGGAGGGATACGCAGTATTTT. It encodes CASSISGGGRDTQYF.

The J gene is TRBJ2-3, the V gene TRBV5-6, with a tentative D call TRBD2 (6 bases). The germline gives CDR1 SGHDT, CDR2 YYEEEE. This CDR3 region has 12 residues. V was shortened by 3 bases and J by 5 bases, with 7 bases between the two germline ends. CDR3 bases: TGTGCCAGCAGCTGGGGGGTAGATACGCAGTATTTT. Translation: CASSWGVDTQYF.

The chain couples TRBV7-2 to TRBJ2-3, with 11 bases aligning to TRBD2. The CDR3 consists of 14 residues. The V gene end was trimmed by 5 bases and the J gene end by 5 bases; junction bases not matched to a gene: 3. CDR1 is SGHTA and CDR2 is FQGNSA in the germline V gene. Written as DNA, the CDR3 is TGTGCCAGCAGCCCCGGGACTAGCGGAGATACGCAGTATTTT. This sequence encodes CASSPGTSGDTQYF.

The gene calls are TRBV4-3 and TRBJ2-1; 7 bases map to TRBD2. V shed 2 bases and J 6 bases; nucleotides not matched to a gene: 7. CDR3 length: 15 amino acids. CDR1 is LGHNA and CDR2 is YSLEER in the germline V gene. For the CDR3, the DNA is TGCGCCAGCAGCCAATCGAAACTAGCGCTCAATGAGCAGTTCTTC. Encoded protein: CASSQSKLALNEQFF.

The chain combines TRBV6-1 with TRBJ2-4; 9 nucleotides agree with TRBD1. The V gene end was trimmed by 1 base and the J gene end by 12 bases; junction bases not matched to a gene: 7. The V gene's germline CDR1 is MNHNS and CDR2 SASEGT. The CDR3 is 14 amino acids. CDR3 protein: CASSEGTGAYSQYF. The CDR3 nucleotides are TGTGCCAGCAGTGAAGGGACAGGGGCTTACAGTCAGTACTTC.

Comments on this clone: A junction end diverges from the germline sequence, so it may reflect a read error. The chain recombines TRBV16 with TRBJ2-6; 7 bases are a match to TRBD1. The CDR3 totals 18 residues. In germline, CDR1 is KGHSY, CDR2 FQNENV. For the CDR3, the DNA is TGTGCCAGCAGCCAATCCTACAGGGGAAGGTCTGGGGCCAACGGCCTGACTTTC. It codes for CASSQSYRGRSGANGLTF.

This clone was observed a handful of times. This chain joins TRBV28 and TRBJ1-5, with TRBD1 as a possible D gene (6 bases). V lost 6 bases and J 7 bases, leaving 16 bases between the germline ends. In germline, CDR1 is MDHEN, CDR2 SYDVKM. The CDR3 consists of 14 residues. CDR3 residues: CASSKIRGGQPQHF. CDR3 bases: TGTGCCAGCAGCAAGATCAGGGGCGGGCAGCCCCAGCATTTT.

The chain joins TRBV7-8 to TRBJ1-1; D gene ambiguous. V dropped 2 bases and J dropped 5 bases, with 21 bases sitting between them. The V gene's germline CDR1 is SGHVS and CDR2 FQNEAQ. CDR3 length: 17 residues. In DNA form, the CDR3 reads TGTGCCAGCAGCTTATCTGGTGTCGGGGTGAGGAGGACTGAAGCTTTCTTT. Its translation: CASSLSGVGVRRTEAFF.

The chain carries TRBV7-9 and TRBJ2-1; D may be TRBD1 (6 bases). V lost 7 bases and J 8 bases, leaving 12 bases between the germline ends. CDR3 length: 12 amino acids. The germline CDR1 and CDR2 sequences are SEHNR and FQNEAQ (reference sequence). Here the CDR3 DNA reads TGTGCCAGCACCAAAAACAGGGATGAGCAGTTCTTC. The encoded protein is CASTKNRDEQFF.

The CDR3: CASSPDNREQFF. The CDR3 region has the DNA TGTGCCAGCTCACCGGACAACCGCGAGCAGTTCTTC. The rearrangement joins TRBV18 to TRBJ2-1; D perhaps matches TRBD1 (5 bases). The CDR3 contains 12 residues. CDR1 and CDR2 (germline): KGHSH, LQKENI. Trimming took off 3 bases at V and 10 bases at J, with 10 bases between the two ends.

This clone showed up just a few times. DNA of the CDR3: TGTGCCTGGAGTGTTGGGGGGGCGGCCCAGTACTTC. Amino acid sequence: CAWSVGGAAQYF. V usage is TRBV30 and J usage is TRBJ2-5; maybe TRBD2 (7 bases). This CDR3 is built from 12 residues. The V and J ends lost 0 bases and 9 bases respectively, with 11 bases between them. CDR1 and CDR2 (germline): GTSNPN, SVGIG (reference sequence).

This chain connects TRBV30 to TRBJ1-1; no reliable D call. Looked up from germline, CDR1 is GTSNPN and CDR2 is SVGIG (reference sequence). V was pared by 3 bases and J by 4 bases, with 9 bases between. The CDR3 is 12 residues long. The CDR3 sequence is CAWRPPSTEAFF. The CDR3 region has the DNA TGTGCCTGGAGGCCTCCTAGCACTGAAGCTTTCTTT.

The gene calls are TRBV5-4 and TRBJ2-2; TRBD1 agrees at 7 bases. Trimming at V came to 4 bases and at J to 2 bases, leaving 5 bases not matched to a gene. Germline V gene sequence: CDR1 SGHNT, CDR2 YYREEE (reference sequence). The CDR3 runs to 15 residues. The chain's CDR3 is CASSTGQTNTGELFF. CDR3 nucleotides: TGTGCCAGCAGCACGGGACAGACCAACACCGGGGAGCTGTTTTTT.

This sequence joins TRBV7-2 and TRBJ2-5; 8 positions match TRBD1. From germline, CDR1 is SGHTA and CDR2 FQGNSA. The CDR3 contains 16 residues. With V trimmed by 6 bases and J by 2 bases, 11 bases remained unmatched. In DNA, the CDR3 is TGTGCCAGCAGACAGACTCAGGGGGCTCCTCAAGAGACCCAGTACTTC. It translates to CASRQTQGAPQETQYF.

Only one count was recorded for this clone. This sequence joins TRBV7-9 and TRBJ1-4; D possibly corresponds to TRBD1 (6 bases). The length of the CDR3 is 14 residues. Per the germline V gene, CDR1 is SEHNR and CDR2 is FQNEAQ (reference sequence). Trimming took 6 bases from V and 8 from J, leaving 16 bases between them. CDR3 amino acids: CASSPPGVREKLFF. In DNA, the CDR3 is TGTGCCAGCAGTCCGCCAGGGGTACGAGAAAAACTGTTTTTT. The full variable domain, in which reference TRBV7-9 and TRBJ1-4 provide the parts outside the CDR3, is DTGVSQNPRHKITKRGQNVTFRCDPISEHNRLYWYRQTLGQGPEFLTYFQNEAQLEKSRLLSDRFSAERPKGSFSTLEIQRTEQGDSAMYLCASSPPGVREKLFFGSGTQLSVL.